The T cell receptor beta chain described here comes from a study of CD8+ T cells in alopecia areata. Study results and limitations: Many of the expanded lesional clones endured in scalp and blood while on tofacitinib. Scalp clonality decreased significantly with tofacitinib, and so did expanded CD8+ clones among the top 100. Sharing of TCR sequences between patients (possibly for HLA-related reasons) was less clear than in mice.

The authors extracted RNA and reverse transcribed it into cDNA as the sequencing template. Measured with immunoSEQ multiplex PCR; TCRdb has only the in-frame clones, and not every one. The table has tens of thousands of clones, around 46% seen once. The treatment: oral pan-JAK inhibitor, 5-10 mg twice daily. About this clone itself: Its matching antigen is unknown.

The CDR3 is 14 amino acids. Looked up from germline, CDR1 is SGDLS and CDR2 is YYNGEE. V lost 4 bases to trimming and J lost 4 bases, with 15 bases between them. The material was CD8+ T cells sorted from blood, obtained at approximately week 36, from a patient treated with tofacitinib. V and J are TRBV9 and TRBJ2-7, with D perhaps TRBD2 (5 bases). The receptor was derived from a human donor with alopecia areata. CDR3 nucleotide sequence: TGTGCCAGCAGCCCAACGGGATCGGGGTACGAGCAGTACTTC. It yields the protein CASSPTGSGYEQYF.